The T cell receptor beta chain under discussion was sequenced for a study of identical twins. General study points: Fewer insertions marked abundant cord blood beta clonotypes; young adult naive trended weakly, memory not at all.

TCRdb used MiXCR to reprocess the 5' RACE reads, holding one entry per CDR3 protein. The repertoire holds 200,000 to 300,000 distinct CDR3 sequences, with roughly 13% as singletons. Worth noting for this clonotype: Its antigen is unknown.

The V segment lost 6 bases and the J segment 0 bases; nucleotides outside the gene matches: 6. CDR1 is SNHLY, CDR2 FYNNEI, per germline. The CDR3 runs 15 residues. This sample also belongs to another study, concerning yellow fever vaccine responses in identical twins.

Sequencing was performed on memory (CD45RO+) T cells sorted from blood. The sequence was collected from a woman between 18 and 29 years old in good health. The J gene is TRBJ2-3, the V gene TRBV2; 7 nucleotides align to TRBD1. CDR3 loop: CASRADRRSTDTQYF. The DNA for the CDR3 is TGTGCCAGCAGAGCGGACAGGAGAAGCACAGATACGCAGTATTTT.